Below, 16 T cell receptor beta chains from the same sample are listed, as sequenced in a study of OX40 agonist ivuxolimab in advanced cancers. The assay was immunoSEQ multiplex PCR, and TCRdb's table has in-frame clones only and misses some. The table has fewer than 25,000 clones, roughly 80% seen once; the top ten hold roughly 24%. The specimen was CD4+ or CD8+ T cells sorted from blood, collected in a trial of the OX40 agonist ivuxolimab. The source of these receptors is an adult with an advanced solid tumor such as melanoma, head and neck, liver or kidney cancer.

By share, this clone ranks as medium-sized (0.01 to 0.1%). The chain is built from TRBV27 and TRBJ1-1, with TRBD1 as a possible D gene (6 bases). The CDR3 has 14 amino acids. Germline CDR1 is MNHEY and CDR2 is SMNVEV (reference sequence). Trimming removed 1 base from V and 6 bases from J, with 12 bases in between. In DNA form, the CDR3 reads TGTGCCAGCAGTTTATTTGCAGGGGTCCCTGAAGCTTTCTTT. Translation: CASSLFAGVPEAFF.

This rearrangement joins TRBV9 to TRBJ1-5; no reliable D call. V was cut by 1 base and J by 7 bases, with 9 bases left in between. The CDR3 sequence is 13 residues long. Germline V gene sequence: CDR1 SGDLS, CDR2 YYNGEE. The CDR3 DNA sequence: TGTGCCAGCAGCGTATCTCCGGGACAGCCCCAGCATTTT. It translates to CASSVSPGQPQHF.

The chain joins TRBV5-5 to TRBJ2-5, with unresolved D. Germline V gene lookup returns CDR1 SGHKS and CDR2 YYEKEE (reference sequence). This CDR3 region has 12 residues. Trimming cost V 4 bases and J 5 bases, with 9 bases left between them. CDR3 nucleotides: TGTGCCAGCAGCCCTTTAGGGGAGACCCAGTACTTC. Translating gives CASSPLGETQYF.

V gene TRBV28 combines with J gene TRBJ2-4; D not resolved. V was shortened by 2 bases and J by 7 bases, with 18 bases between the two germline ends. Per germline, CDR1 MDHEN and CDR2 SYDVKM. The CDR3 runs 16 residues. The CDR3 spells CASSLGPPLVVNIQYF. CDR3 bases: TGTGCCAGCAGTTTAGGCCCCCCCTTGGTGGTGAACATTCAGTACTTC.

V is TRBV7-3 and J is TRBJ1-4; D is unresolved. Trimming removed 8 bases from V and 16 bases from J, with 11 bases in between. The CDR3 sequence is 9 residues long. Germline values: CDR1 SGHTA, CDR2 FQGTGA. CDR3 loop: CASREEPFF. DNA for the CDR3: TGTGCCAGCCGAGAGGAGCCGTTTTTT. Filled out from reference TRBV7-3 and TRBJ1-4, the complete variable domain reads GAGVSQTPSNKVTEKGKYVELRCDPISGHTALYWYRQSLGQGPEFLIYFQGTGAADDSGLPNDRFFAVRPEGSVSTLKIQRTERGDSAVYLCASREEPFFGSGTQLSVL.

CDR3 region: CASSLVAGESDTQYF. Written as DNA, the CDR3 is TGTGCCAGCAGCTTGGTTGCGGGAGAGTCGGATACGCAGTATTTT. This rearrangement joins TRBV5-4 to TRBJ2-3; the match to TRBD2 covers 7 bases. Germline V gene data show CDR1 as SGHNT and CDR2 as YYREEE (reference sequence). The V segment lost 0 bases and the J segment 6 bases; nucleotides outside the gene matches: 7. The CDR3 is made up of 15 amino acids.

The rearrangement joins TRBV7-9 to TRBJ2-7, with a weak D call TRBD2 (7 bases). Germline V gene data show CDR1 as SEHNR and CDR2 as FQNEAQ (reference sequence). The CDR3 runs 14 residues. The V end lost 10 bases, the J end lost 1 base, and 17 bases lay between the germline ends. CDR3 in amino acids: CATQEGGASYEQYF. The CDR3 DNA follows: TGTGCCACCCAGGAGGGGGGGGCTTCCTACGAGCAGTACTTC.

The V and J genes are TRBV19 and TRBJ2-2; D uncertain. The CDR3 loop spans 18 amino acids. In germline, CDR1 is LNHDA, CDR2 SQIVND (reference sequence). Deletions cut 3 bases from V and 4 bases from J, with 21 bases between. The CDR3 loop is CASSIGLVILEGTGELFF. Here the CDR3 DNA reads TGTGCCAGTAGTATTGGGCTAGTGATATTGGAAGGCACCGGGGAGCTGTTTTTT.

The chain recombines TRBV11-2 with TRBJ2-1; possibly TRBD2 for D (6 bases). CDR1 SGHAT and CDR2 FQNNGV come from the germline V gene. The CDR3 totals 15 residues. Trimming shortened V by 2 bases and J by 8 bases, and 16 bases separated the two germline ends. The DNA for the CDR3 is TGTGCCAGCAGCTTATGGCCCAGCCGGAGGGATGAGCAGTTCTTC. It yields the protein CASSLWPSRRDEQFF.

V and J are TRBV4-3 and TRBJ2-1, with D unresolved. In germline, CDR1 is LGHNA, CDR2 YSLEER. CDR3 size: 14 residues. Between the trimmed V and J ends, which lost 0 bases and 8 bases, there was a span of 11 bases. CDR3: CASSQEFGVDEQFF. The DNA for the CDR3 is TGCGCCAGCAGCCAAGAGTTTGGGGTGGATGAGCAGTTCTTC.

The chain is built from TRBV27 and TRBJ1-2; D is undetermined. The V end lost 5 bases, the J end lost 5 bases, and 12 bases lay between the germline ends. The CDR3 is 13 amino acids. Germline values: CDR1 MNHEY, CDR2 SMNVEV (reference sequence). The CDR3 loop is CASSPPGGYGYTF. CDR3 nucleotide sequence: TGTGCCAGCAGTCCCCCCGGTGGGTATGGCTACACCTTC.

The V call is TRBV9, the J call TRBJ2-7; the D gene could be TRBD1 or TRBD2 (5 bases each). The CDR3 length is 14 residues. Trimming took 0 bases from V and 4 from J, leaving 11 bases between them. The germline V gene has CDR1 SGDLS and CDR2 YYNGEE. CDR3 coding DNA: TGTGCCAGCAGCGTAGGGGGGTCCGGGTACGAGCAGTACTTC. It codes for CASSVGGSGYEQYF. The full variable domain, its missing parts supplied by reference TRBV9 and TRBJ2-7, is DSGVTQTPKHLITATGQRVTLRCSPRSGDLSVYWYQQSLDQGLQFLIQYYNGEERAKGNILERFSAQQFPDLHSELNLSSLELGDSALYFCASSVGGSGYEQYFGPGTRLTVT.

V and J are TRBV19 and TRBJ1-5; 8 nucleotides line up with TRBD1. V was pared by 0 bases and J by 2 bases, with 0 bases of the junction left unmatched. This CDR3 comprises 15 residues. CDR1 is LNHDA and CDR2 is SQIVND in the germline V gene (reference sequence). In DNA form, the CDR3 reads TGTGCCAGTAGTATAGAGGACAGGGGCAATCAGCCCCAGCATTTT. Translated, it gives CASSIEDRGNQPQHF.

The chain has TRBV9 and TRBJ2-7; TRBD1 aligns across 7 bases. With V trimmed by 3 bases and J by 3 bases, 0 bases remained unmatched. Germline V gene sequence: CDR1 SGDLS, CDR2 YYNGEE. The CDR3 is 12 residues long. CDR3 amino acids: CASSGQGYEQYF. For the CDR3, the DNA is TGTGCCAGCAGCGGACAGGGCTACGAGCAGTACTTC.

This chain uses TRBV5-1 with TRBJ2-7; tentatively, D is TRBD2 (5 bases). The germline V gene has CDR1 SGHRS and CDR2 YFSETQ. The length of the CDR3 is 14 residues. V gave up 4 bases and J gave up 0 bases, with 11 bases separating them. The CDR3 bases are TGCGCCAGCAGCCAAGCCGGGAACTCCTACGAGCAGTACTTC. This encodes CASSQAGNSYEQYF.

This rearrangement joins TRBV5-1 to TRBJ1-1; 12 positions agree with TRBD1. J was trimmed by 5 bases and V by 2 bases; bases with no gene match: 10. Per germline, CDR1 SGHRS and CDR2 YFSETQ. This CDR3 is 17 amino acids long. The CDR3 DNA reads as TGCGCCAGCAGCTTCGGGACAGGGGGCGCGGTAGGGACTGAAGCTTTCTTT. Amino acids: CASSFGTGGAVGTEAFF.